The rows below give T cell receptor beta chains drawn from one sample of a study of blood T cell repertoires in COVID-19. The assay was immunoSEQ multiplex PCR, and TCRdb's table has in-frame clones only and misses some. Seen here are around 200,000 clones, 65% to 90% observed once, and the top ten hold about 4.8%. The specimen was peripheral blood. The receptors were gathered from a middle-aged man with acute or convalescent COVID-19. The CDR3 runs from the conserved cysteine through the conserved F or W. D genes are given only for firm matches. The size of a clone is reported for some rows only, either as once, few or many, or as a class for expanded clones.

once	TRBV25-1	TRBD1	TRBJ1-2	CANRTGSYGYTF	TGTGCCAACAGGACAGGTTCCTATGGCTACACCTTC
once	TRBV4-1	TRBD2	TRBJ2-5	CASSQAETSTETQYF	TGCGCCAGCAGCCAAGCTGAGACTAGCACCGAGACCCAGTACTTC
once	TRBV10-2	TRBD1	TRBJ1-1	CASSDHGTANTEAFF	TGCGCCAGCAGTGACCATGGGACAGCGAACACTGAAGCTTTCTTT
once	TRBV28	TRBD1	TRBJ1-1	CASSLQGVAAFF	TGTGCCAGCAGTCTCCAGGGGGTTGCGGCTTTCTTT
-	TRBV29-1	TRBD1	TRBJ2-5	CSVVQGGETQYF	TGCAGCGTTGTACAGGGGGGAGAGACCCAGTACTTC
-	TRBV10-2	-	TRBJ1-5	CASSRQEPSNQPQHF	TGCGCCAGCAGTCGTCAGGAACCTAGCAATCAGCCCCAGCATTTT
once	TRBV7-8	-	TRBJ2-5	CASSWGVQETQYF	TGTGCCAGCAGCTGGGGAGTCCAAGAGACCCAGTACTTC
-	TRBV27	TRBD1	TRBJ2-2	CASSATGINTGELFF	TGTGCCAGCAGTGCGACAGGGATTAACACCGGGGAGCTGTTTTTT
-	TRBV19	TRBD1	TRBJ1-3	CASSMGQSGNTIYF	TGTGCCAGTAGTATGGGACAGTCCGGAAACACCATATATTTT
-	TRBV30	-	TRBJ2-2	CAWRSGGSTGELFF	TGTGCCTGGAGGTCTGGAGGGAGTACCGGGGAGCTGTTTTTT
once	TRBV19	TRBD1	TRBJ1-1	CASAQGLRSTEAFF	TGTGCCAGTGCACAGGGGTTGAGGAGCACTGAAGCTTTCTTT
-	TRBV5-1	-	TRBJ1-1	CASSPGQMNTEAFF	TGCGCCAGCAGCCCGGGACAAATGAACACTGAAGCTTTCTTT
once	TRBV4-1	-	TRBJ1-3	CASSQVPLVGTIYF	TGCGCCAGCAGCCAAGTCCCACTGGTTGGCACCATATATTTT
-	TRBV7-9	-	TRBJ2-5	CASSFGLPPTETQYF	TGTGCCAGCAGTTTTGGACTGCCGCCTACTGAGACCCAGTACTTC
-	TRBV7-2	TRBD2	TRBJ2-2	CASSQAGGLAGELFF	TGTGCCAGCAGCCAAGCGGGGGGGCTGGCCGGGGAGCTGTTTTTT
-	TRBV11-2	-	TRBJ1-4	CASSWRPGRNEKLFF	TGTGCCAGCAGCTGGAGGCCCGGCCGTAATGAAAAACTGTTTTTT
-	TRBV5-1	-	TRBJ2-5	CASSYTRDQETQYF	TGCGCCAGCAGCTACACCAGGGATCAAGAGACCCAGTACTTC
-	TRBV27	TRBD1	TRBJ2-5	CASRYRGAGETQYF	TGTGCCAGCAGATACAGGGGGGCGGGGGAGACCCAGTACTTC
-	TRBV7-9	-	TRBJ2-3	CASSPESGDGVDTQYF	TGTGCCAGCAGCCCCGAGTCAGGGGACGGGGTAGATACGCAGTATTTT
-	TRBV29-1	-	TRBJ1-4	CSAATGTSNEKLFF	TGCAGCGCCGCCACCGGGACAAGTAATGAAAAACTGTTTTTT
-	TRBV28	-	TRBJ1-2	CASSPGPHYGYTF	TGTGCCAGCAGTCCTGGGCCTCACTATGGCTACACCTTC
-	TRBV5-1	-	TRBJ2-2	CASSARGTANTGELFF	TGCGCCAGCAGCGCCCGCGGGACAGCTAACACCGGGGAGCTGTTTTTT